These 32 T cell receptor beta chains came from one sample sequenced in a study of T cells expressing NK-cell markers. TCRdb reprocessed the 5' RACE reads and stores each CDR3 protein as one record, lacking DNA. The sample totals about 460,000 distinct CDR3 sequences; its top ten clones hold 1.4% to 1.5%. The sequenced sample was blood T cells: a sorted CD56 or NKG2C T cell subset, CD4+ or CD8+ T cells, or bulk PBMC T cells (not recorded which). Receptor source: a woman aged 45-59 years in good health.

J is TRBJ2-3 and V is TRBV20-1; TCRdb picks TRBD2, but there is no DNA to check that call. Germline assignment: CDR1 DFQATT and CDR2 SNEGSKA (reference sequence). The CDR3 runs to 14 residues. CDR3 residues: CSAQRGGPTDTQYF.

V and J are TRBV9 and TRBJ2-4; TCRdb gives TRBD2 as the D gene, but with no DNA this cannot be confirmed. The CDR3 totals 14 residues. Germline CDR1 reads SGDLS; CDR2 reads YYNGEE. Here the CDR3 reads CASTEDLAKNIQYF.

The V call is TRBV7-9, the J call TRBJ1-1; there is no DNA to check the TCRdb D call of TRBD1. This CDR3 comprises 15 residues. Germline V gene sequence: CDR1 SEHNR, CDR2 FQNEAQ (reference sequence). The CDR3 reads CASSAETGANTEAFF.

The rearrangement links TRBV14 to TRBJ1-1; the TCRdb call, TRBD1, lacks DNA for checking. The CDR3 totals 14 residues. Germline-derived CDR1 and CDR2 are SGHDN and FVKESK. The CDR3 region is CASALTSGGTEAFF.

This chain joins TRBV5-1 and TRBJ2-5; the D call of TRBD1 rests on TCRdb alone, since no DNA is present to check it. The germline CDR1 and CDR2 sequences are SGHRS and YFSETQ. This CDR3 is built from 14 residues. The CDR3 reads CASSPMGVQETQYF.

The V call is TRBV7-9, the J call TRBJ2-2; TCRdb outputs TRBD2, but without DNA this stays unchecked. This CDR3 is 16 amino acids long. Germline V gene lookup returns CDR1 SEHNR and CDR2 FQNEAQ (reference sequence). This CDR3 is CASSYYSPGHTGELFF.

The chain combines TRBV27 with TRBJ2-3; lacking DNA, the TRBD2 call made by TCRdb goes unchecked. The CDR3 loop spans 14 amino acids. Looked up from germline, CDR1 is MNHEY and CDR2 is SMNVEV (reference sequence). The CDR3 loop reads CASSYRARADTQYF.

CDR3 in amino acids: CASSSGRGLREQFF. The rearrangement links TRBV6-5 to TRBJ2-1; TCRdb indicates TRBD2, and absent DNA this call remains unverified. This CDR3 is built from 14 residues. Germline assignment: CDR1 MNHEY and CDR2 SVGAGI.

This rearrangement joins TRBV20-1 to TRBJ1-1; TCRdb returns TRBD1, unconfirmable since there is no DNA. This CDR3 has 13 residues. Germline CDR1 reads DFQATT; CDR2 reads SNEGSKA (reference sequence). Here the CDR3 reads CSAWDRGITEAFF.

The CDR3 sequence: CSAQEEVNYGYTF. The chain carries TRBV20-1 and TRBJ1-2. Germline CDR1 and CDR2: DFQATT and SNEGSKA (reference sequence). The CDR3 contains 13 residues.

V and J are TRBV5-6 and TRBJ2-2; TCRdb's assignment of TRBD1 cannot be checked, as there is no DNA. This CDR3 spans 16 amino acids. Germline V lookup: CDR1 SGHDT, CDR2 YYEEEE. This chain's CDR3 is CASSPPRTGGAGELFF.

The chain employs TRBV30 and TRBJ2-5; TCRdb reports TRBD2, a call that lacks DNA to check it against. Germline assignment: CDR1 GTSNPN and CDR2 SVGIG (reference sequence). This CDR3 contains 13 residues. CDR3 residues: CAWTREEQETQYF.

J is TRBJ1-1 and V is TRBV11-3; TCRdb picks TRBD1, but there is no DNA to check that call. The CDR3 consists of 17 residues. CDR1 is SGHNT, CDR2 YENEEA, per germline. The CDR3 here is CAIQLTGRGRVNTEAFF.

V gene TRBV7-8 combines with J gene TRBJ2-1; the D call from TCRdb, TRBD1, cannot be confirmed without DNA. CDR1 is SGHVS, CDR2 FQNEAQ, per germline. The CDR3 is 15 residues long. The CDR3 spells CASSPGTGGYNEQFF.

The CDR3 sequence is CSVVLVAANEQFF. The chain links TRBV29-1 to TRBJ2-1; TCRdb's D call of TRBD2 is untestable without DNA. Germline loops: CDR1 SQVTM, CDR2 ANQGSEA. The CDR3 loop spans 13 amino acids.

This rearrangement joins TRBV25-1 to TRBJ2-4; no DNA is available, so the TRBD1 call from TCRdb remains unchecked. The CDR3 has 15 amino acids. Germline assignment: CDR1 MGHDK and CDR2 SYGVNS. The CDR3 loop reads CASSVGQGIKNIQYF. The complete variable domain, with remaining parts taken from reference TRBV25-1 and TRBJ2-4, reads EADIYQTPRYLVIGTGKKITLECSQTMGHDKMYWYQQDPGMELHLIHYSYGVNSTEKGDLSSESTVSRIRTEHFPLTLESARPSHTSQYLCASSVGQGIKNIQYFGAGTRLSVL.

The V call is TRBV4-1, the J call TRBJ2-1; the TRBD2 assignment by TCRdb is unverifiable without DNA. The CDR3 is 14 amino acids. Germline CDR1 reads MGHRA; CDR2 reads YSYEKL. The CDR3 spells CASRPSGRAFEQFF.

This CDR3 is CASGPMRDTQYF. The chain couples TRBV12-5 to TRBJ2-3. Per the germline V gene, CDR1 is LGHNT and CDR2 is FRNRAP. The CDR3 has 12 amino acids.

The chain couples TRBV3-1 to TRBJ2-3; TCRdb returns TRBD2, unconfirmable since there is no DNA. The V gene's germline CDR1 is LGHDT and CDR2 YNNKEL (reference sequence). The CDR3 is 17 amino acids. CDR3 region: CASSQWASGSTTDTQYF.

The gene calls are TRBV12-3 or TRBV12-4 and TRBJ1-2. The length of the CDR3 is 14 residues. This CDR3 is CASNSPGGLYGYTF.

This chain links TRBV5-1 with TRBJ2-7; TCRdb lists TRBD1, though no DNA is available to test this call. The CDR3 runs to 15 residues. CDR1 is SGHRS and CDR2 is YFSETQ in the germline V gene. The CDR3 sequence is CASSQNPGTGTEQYF.

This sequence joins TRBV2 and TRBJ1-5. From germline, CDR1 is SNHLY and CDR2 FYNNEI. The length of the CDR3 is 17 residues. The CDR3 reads CASSEAGGQAINQPQHF.

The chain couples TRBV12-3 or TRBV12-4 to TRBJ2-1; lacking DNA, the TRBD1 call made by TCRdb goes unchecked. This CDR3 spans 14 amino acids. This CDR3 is CASSSPLRGYEQFF.

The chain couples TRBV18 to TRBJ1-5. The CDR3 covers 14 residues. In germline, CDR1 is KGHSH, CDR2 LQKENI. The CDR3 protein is CASSPQNRNQPQHF.

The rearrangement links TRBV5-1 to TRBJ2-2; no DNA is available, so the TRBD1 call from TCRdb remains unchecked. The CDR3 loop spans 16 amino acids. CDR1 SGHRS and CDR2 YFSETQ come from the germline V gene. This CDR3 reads CASSLAGRKNTGELFF.

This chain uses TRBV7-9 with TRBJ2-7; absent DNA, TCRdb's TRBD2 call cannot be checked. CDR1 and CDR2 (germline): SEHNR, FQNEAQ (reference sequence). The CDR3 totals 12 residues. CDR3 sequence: CATEGITYEQYF.

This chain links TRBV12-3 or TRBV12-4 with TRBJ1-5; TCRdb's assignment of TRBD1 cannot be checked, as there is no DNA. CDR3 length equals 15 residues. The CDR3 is CASSFGDRAYQPQHF.

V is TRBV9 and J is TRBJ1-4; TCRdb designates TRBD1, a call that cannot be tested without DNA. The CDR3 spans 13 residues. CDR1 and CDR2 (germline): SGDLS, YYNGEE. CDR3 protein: CASSPRDREKLFF.

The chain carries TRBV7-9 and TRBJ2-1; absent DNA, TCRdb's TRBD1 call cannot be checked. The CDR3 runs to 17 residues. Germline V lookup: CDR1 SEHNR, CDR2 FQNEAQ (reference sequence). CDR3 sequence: CASSPSARKSSYNEQFF.

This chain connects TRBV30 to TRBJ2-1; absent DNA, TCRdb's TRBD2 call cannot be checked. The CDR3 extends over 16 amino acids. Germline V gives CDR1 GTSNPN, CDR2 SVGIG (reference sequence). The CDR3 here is CAWRTPGLAGGNEQFF. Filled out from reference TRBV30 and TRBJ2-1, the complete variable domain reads SQTIHQWPATLVQPVGSPLSLECTVEGTSNPNLYWYRQAAGRGLQLLFYSVGIGQISSEVPQNLSASRPQDRQFILSSKKLLLSDSGFYLCAWRTPGLAGGNEQFFGPGTRLTVL.

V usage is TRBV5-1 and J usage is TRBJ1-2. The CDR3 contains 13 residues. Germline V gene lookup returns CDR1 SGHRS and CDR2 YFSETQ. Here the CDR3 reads CASSRVQQQGYTF.

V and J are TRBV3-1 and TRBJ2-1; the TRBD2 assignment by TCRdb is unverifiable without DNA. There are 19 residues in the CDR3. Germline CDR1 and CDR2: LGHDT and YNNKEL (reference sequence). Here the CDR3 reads CASSQDLNGRARSYNEQFF.